This T cell receptor beta chain was identified in a study of blood T cell repertoires in COVID-19. Study-wide background: Samples taken during acute and convalescent COVID-19 were collected in the United States, Italy and Spain. In each case, the material was cDNA or gDNA derived from T cells, B-cell-depleted T cells, or PBMCs.

Produced via immunoSEQ multiplex PCR; TCRdb's table is partial and in-frame only. The sample records about 200,000 clones, roughly 82% being singletons. CDR1 and CDR2 from the germline V gene are LNHDA and SQIVND (reference sequence). The CDR3 extends over 17 amino acids. V lost 6 bases, J lost 0 bases, and 15 bases lay in between. Which cohort a participant joined came from the clinical history participants gave. The receptor comes from a man aged 35 to 55 who had recovered from COVID-19. The chain links TRBV19 to TRBJ2-6, with D unresolved. The source material was PBMCs or T cells enriched from blood (not recorded which). The CDR3 is CASSHRSQSSGANVLTF. For the CDR3, the DNA is TGTGCCAGTAGCCATCGGTCACAGAGCTCTGGGGCCAACGTCCTGACTTTC.